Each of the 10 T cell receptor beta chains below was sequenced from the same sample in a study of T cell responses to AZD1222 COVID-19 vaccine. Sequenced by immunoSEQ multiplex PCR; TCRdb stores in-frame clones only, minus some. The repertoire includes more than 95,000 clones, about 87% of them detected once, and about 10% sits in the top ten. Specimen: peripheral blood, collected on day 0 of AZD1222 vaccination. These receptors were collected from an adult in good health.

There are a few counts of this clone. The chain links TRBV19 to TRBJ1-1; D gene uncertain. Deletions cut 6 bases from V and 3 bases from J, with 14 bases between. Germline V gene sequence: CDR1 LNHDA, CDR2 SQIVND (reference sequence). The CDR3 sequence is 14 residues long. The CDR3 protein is CASRPASADTEAFF. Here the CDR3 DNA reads TGTGCCAGTAGGCCCGCCTCGGCGGACACTGAAGCTTTCTTT.

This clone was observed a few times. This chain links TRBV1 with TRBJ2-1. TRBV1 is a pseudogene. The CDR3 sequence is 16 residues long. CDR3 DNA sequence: TGCACCAGCAGCCAAGATCTCAGAGAATCCTACAATGAGCAGTTCTTC. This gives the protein CTSSQDLRESYNEQFF.

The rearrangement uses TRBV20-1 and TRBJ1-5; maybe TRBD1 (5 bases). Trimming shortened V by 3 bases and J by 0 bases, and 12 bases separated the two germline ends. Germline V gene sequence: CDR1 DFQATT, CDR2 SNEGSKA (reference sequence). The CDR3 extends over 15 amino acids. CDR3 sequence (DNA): TGCAGTGCTAGTATGAGGGGTTATAGCAATCAGCCCCAGCATTTT. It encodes CSASMRGYSNQPQHF.

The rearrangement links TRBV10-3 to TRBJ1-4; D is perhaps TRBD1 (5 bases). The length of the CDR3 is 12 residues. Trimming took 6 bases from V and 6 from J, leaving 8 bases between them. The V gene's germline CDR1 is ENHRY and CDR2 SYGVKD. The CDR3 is CAIRGTDEKLFF. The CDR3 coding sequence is TGTGCCATCAGGGGGACGGATGAAAAACTGTTTTTT.

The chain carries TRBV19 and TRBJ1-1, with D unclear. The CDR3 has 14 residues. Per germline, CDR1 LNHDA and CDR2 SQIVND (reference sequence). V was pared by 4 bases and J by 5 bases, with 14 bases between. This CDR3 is CASSTIGGGTEAFF. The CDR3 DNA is TGTGCCAGTAGTACCATCGGCGGAGGGACTGAAGCTTTCTTT.

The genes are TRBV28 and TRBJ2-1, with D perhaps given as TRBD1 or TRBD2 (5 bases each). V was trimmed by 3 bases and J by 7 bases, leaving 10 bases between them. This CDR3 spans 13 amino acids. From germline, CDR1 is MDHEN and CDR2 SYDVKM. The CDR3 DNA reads TGTGCCAGCAGTTTGCGGTGGGGGAATGAGCAGTTCTTC. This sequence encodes CASSLRWGNEQFF.

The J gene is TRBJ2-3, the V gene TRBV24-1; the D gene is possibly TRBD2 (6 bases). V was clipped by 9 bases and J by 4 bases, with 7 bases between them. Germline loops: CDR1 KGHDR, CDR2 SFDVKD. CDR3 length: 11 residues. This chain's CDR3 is CATGGADTQYF. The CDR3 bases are TGTGCCACCGGAGGGGCAGATACGCAGTATTTT.

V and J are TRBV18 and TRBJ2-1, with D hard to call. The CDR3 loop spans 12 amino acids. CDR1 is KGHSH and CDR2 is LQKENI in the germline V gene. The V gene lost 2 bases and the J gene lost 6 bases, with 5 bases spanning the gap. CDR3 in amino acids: CASSPFINEQFF. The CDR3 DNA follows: TGTGCCAGCTCACCATTCATCAATGAGCAGTTCTTC.

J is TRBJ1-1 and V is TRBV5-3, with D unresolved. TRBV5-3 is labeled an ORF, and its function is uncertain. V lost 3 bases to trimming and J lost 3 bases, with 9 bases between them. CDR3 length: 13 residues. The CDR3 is CARSYEDYTEAFF. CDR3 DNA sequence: TGTGCCAGAAGCTATGAGGATTACACTGAAGCTTTCTTT.

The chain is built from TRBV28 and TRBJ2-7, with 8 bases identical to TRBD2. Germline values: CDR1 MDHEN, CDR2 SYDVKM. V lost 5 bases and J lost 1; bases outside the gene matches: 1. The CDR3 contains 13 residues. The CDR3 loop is CASSERESYEQYF. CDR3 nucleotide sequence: TGTGCCAGCAGTGAGCGGGAGTCCTACGAGCAGTACTTC.